The 32 T cell receptor beta chains below all came from one sample that was sequenced in a study of CD8 T cells in ankylosing spondylitis. In TCRdb, the 5' RACE reads were re-called with MiXCR into one record per CDR3 protein. The sample lists around 210,000 distinct CDR3 sequences; roughly 8% were seen once. The sample consisted of blood, either unsorted or a sorted T cell fraction (not recorded which). All receptors derive from a female donor with ankylosing spondylitis or in good health (not recorded which).

This clonotype was seen at least ten times. The chain combines TRBV5-1 with TRBJ1-1, with unresolved D. Between the trimmed V and J ends, which lost 2 bases and 4 bases, there was a span of 12 bases. This CDR3 contains 14 residues. Looked up from germline, CDR1 is SGHRS and CDR2 is YFSETQ. CDR3 amino acids: CASSFAEGGTEAFF. In DNA, the CDR3 is TGCGCCAGCAGCTTCGCGGAGGGCGGCACTGAAGCTTTCTTT.

This clonotype was counted many times. V is TRBV6-1 and J is TRBJ2-6, with TRBD1 matching 7 bases. The V gene's germline CDR1 is MNHNS and CDR2 SASEGT. Unmatched junction bases numbered 3, after V lost 4 bases and J lost 0 bases. CDR3 length equals 16 residues. In DNA form, the CDR3 reads TGTGCCAGCAGTGGGGGACAGAGCTCTGGGGCCAACGTCCTGACTTTC. Protein: CASSGGQSSGANVLTF.

This clonotype was detected ten times or more. The chain recombines TRBV20-1 with TRBJ2-1; D not certain. CDR3 length: 14 residues. V shed 3 bases and J shed 0 bases, with 9 bases lying between them. CDR1 is DFQATT and CDR2 is SNEGSKA in the germline V gene (reference sequence). The CDR3 loop is CSARPISSYNEQFF. The CDR3 nucleotides read TGCAGTGCTAGGCCTATTAGCTCCTACAATGAGCAGTTCTTC.

The rearrangement joins TRBV7-2 to TRBJ1-1, with 10 bases lining up with TRBD1. J gave up 5 bases and V 4 bases, and 4 bases lay outside the gene matches. This CDR3 is built from 14 residues. Germline lookup yields CDR1 SGHTA and CDR2 FQGNSA. The CDR3 region has the DNA TGTGCCAGCAGCTCGACAGGGGGCCAGACTGAAGCTTTCTTT. Translating it yields CASSSTGGQTEAFF. The complete variable domain, with remaining parts taken from reference TRBV7-2 and TRBJ1-1, reads GAGVSQSPSNKVTEKGKDVELRCDPISGHTALYWYRQSLGQGLEFLIYFQGNSAPDKSGLPSDRFSAERTGGSVSTLTIQRTQQEDSAVYLCASSSTGGQTEAFFGQGTRLTVV.

This clonotype was picked up many times. This sequence joins TRBV20-1 and TRBJ1-1; maybe TRBD1 (6 bases). Trimming removed 0 bases at V and 0 bases at J, with 17 bases between. Germline V gene lookup returns CDR1 DFQATT and CDR2 SNEGSKA (reference sequence). This CDR3 comprises 17 residues. CDR3 in DNA: TGCAGTGCTAGAGATCTTCGGGGGGCGGGAGTGAACACTGAAGCTTTCTTT. Translating it yields CSARDLRGAGVNTEAFF.

This clonotype was seen a few times. The rearrangement joins TRBV20-1 to TRBJ1-5, with D hard to call. The CDR3 runs 16 residues. Germline V CDR1 and CDR2: DFQATT, SNEGSKA (reference sequence). V lost 3 bases to trimming and J lost 2 bases, with 17 bases between them. The CDR3 loop reads CSARAEVVEGNQPQHF. CDR3 DNA: TGCAGTGCTAGGGCCGAGGTCGTAGAGGGCAATCAGCCCCAGCATTTT.

At least ten counts were recorded for this clonotype. The chain carries TRBV7-8 and TRBJ1-5; D unresolved. The CDR3 runs 15 residues. Trimming removed 4 bases at V and 5 bases at J, with 15 bases between. The germline gives CDR1 SGHVS, CDR2 FQNEAQ. Here the CDR3 DNA reads TGTGCCAGCAGCTCAACCGAGGACGGCCATCAGCCCCAGCATTTT. It specifies CASSSTEDGHQPQHF.

This clonotype came up many times. V and J are TRBV11-2 and TRBJ2-2; TRBD2 matches at 14 bases. Per the germline V gene, CDR1 is SGHAT and CDR2 is FQNNGV. With V trimmed by 5 bases and J by 3 bases, 14 bases remained unmatched. This CDR3 comprises 20 residues. CDR3 loop: CASSPKRLAGGPRDTGELFF. CDR3 bases: TGTGCCAGCAGCCCCAAAAGACTAGCGGGAGGGCCGAGGGACACCGGGGAGCTGTTTTTT.

This clonotype has just a few counts. Here the CDR3 DNA reads TGCGCCAGCAGCCAAATAGGGGGCAACACCGGGGAGCTGTTTTTT. This gives the protein CASSQIGGNTGELFF. The V gene is TRBV4-3, the J gene TRBJ2-2; 7 bases fit TRBD1. Germline lookup yields CDR1 LGHNA and CDR2 YSLEER. The J segment lost 2 bases and the V segment lost 2 bases, leaving 2 bases of the junction unmatched. This CDR3 has 15 residues.

At least ten counts were recorded for this clonotype. V usage is TRBV15 and J usage is TRBJ2-3; 8 positions agree with TRBD2. This CDR3 has 16 amino acids. V was clipped by 0 bases and J by 6 bases; unmatched bases: 8. CDR1 is LNHNV, CDR2 YYDKDF, per germline (reference sequence). CDR3 sequence: CATSRDLAGGVDTQYF. CDR3 DNA sequence: TGTGCCACCAGCAGAGATCTTGCGGGAGGTGTGGATACGCAGTATTTT.

This clonotype was detected only a few times. Just one base apart from a much larger clone, this may be a read error. This chain joins TRBV12-3 or TRBV12-4 and TRBJ1-2; D might be TRBD1 (5 bases). This CDR3 has 15 residues. V shed 1 base and J shed 4 bases, with 13 bases lying between them. Here the CDR3 reads CASSLGAQGTYGYTF. CDR3 nucleotide sequence: TGTGCCAGCAGTTTAGGAGCCCAGGGTACCTATGGCTACACCTTC.

In its sample, this clonotype was seen many times. The chain recombines TRBV4-3 with TRBJ1-2; D might be TRBD1 (6 bases). CDR3 length equals 16 residues. CDR1 and CDR2 (germline): LGHNA, YSLEER. Trimming removed 4 bases at V and 2 bases at J, with 17 bases between. CDR3 region: CASSLSSEGQNYGYTF. The CDR3 DNA sequence: TGCGCCAGCAGCCTCTCTAGTGAGGGACAAAACTATGGCTACACCTTC.

This clonotype was detected many times. V gene TRBV7-9 combines with J gene TRBJ2-7, with a weak D call TRBD2 (8 bases). The CDR3 totals 15 residues. The V end lost 2 bases, the J end lost 6 bases, and 17 bases lay between the germline ends. Germline CDR1 reads SEHNR; CDR2 reads FQNEAQ (reference sequence). The CDR3 protein is CASSLPRGRTGEQYF. The CDR3 nucleotides read TGTGCCAGCAGCTTACCCCGCGGGAGGACAGGCGAGCAGTACTTC. Supplemented by reference TRBV7-9 and TRBJ2-7, the full variable domain reads DTGVSQNPRHKITKRGQNVTFRCDPISEHNRLYWYRQTLGQGPEFLTYFQNEAQLEKSRLLSDRFSAERPKGSFSTLEIQRTEQGDSAMYLCASSLPRGRTGEQYFGPGTRLTVT.

This clonotype was counted at least ten times. The chain couples TRBV29-1 to TRBJ2-3; 7 bases map to TRBD1. The CDR3 covers 13 residues. Germline assignment: CDR1 SQVTM and CDR2 ANQGSEA. V trimming: 7 bases; J trimming: 4 bases; junction bases outside the gene matches: 8. Here the CDR3 reads CSAEGGPADTQYF. The CDR3 coding sequence is TGCAGCGCCGAAGGGGGCCCAGCAGATACGCAGTATTTT.

In its sample, this clonotype was seen many times. The DNA of the CDR3 is TGCAGTGCTAGAGATAGGGGACAGGGAAATTCACCCCTCCACTTT. Amino acid sequence: CSARDRGQGNSPLHF. This chain connects TRBV20-1 to TRBJ1-6, with 9 bases identical to TRBD1. Per the germline V gene, CDR1 is DFQATT and CDR2 is SNEGSKA (reference sequence). J lost 7 bases, V lost 0 bases, and 4 bases had no gene match. There are 15 residues in the CDR3.

At least ten counts were recorded for this clonotype. The rearrangement joins TRBV4-3 to TRBJ1-1; D not certain. Germline V gene lookup returns CDR1 LGHNA and CDR2 YSLEER. CDR3 size: 17 residues. V dropped 0 bases and J dropped 5 bases, with 19 bases sitting between them. DNA for the CDR3: TGCGCCAGCAGCCAAGATACGTCGGGCCCCGTCAGGACTGAAGCTTTCTTT. This sequence encodes CASSQDTSGPVRTEAFF.

Ten or more counts support this clonotype. The genes are TRBV15 and TRBJ2-1, with 7 bases identical to TRBD1. CDR1 and CDR2 from the germline V gene are LNHNV and YYDKDF (reference sequence). V shed 3 bases and J 6 bases; nucleotides not matched to a gene: 5. This CDR3 is built from 14 residues. CDR3 sequence (DNA): TGTGCCACCAGCAGTACGGGACAGATCAATGAGCAGTTCTTC. Translating it yields CATSSTGQINEQFF.

In this sample, this clonotype turned up many times. The rearrangement joins TRBV6-2 or TRBV6-3 to TRBJ2-1; 11 nucleotides match TRBD2. The CDR3 totals 16 residues. With V trimmed by 4 bases and J by 4 bases, 6 bases remained unmatched. CDR1 is MNHEY, CDR2 SVGEGT, per germline. The CDR3 DNA is TGTGCCAGCAGTTCGAACCGACTAGCGGGGTACAATGAGCAGTTCTTC. Translating it yields CASSSNRLAGYNEQFF.

This clonotype has a count of ten or more. The chain joins TRBV29-1 to TRBJ2-5; a weak D match, TRBD2 (6 bases). From germline, CDR1 is SQVTM and CDR2 ANQGSEA. The CDR3 extends over 14 amino acids. V gave up 6 bases and J gave up 0 bases, with 14 bases separating them. The CDR3 reads CSVLAREYQETQYF. CDR3 nucleotide sequence: TGCAGCGTGCTAGCGAGGGAGTACCAAGAGACCCAGTACTTC. The variable domain in full, with the rest retrieved from reference TRBV29-1 and TRBJ2-5, is SAVISQKPSRDICQRGTSLTIQCQVDSQVTMMFWYRQQPGQSLTLIATANQGSEATYESGFVIDKFPISRPNLTFSTLTVSNMSPEDSSIYLCSVLAREYQETQYFGPGTRLLVL.

This clonotype was recorded a few times. The chain carries TRBV3-1 and TRBJ2-1; 10 nucleotides align to TRBD2. CDR1 is LGHDT and CDR2 is YNNKEL in the germline V gene (reference sequence). Trimming cost V 5 bases and J 8 bases; bases outside gene matches: 9. The CDR3 is 15 amino acids. CDR3 in amino acids: CASSASGRGADEQFF. For the CDR3, the DNA is TGTGCCAGCAGCGCCAGCGGGAGGGGTGCGGATGAGCAGTTCTTC.

The sample holds many counts of this clonotype. The gene calls are TRBV6-2 or TRBV6-3 and TRBJ2-1; weak D call: TRBD2 (6 bases). Trimming cost V 2 bases and J 4 bases, with 12 bases left between them. This CDR3 region has 15 residues. Germline-derived CDR1 and CDR2 are MNHEY and SVGEGT. For the CDR3, the DNA is TGTGCCAGCAGTTACCCCCGGGGGACTTACAATGAGCAGTTCTTC. It encodes CASSYPRGTYNEQFF.

This clonotype has a count of ten or more. This rearrangement joins TRBV5-1 to TRBJ2-3; D possibly corresponds to TRBD2 (5 bases). CDR1 is SGHRS and CDR2 is YFSETQ in the germline V gene. The V and J ends lost 0 bases and 8 bases respectively, with 7 bases between them. The CDR3 sequence is 12 residues long. The DNA for the CDR3 is TGCGCCAGCAGCTTGGGAGGAGGTACGCAGTATTTT. This sequence encodes CASSLGGGTQYF.

This chain joins TRBV6-1 and TRBJ2-7; the match to TRBD1 covers 8 bases. Germline CDR1 is MNHNS and CDR2 is SASEGT. This CDR3 region has 18 residues. The junction had 18 bases not matched to a gene; V was cut back by 6 bases and J by 2 bases. The CDR3 region is CASRDGTGAARVAYEQYF. In nucleotides, the CDR3 is TGTGCCAGCAGGGATGGGACAGGAGCCGCCCGAGTCGCCTACGAGCAGTACTTC.

This clonotype appeared many times. V and J are TRBV15 and TRBJ1-2; tentative D call: TRBD1 (5 bases). CDR1 is LNHNV, CDR2 YYDKDF, per germline (reference sequence). V lost 0 bases and J lost 5, with 13 bases in between. This CDR3 is 15 amino acids long. The chain's CDR3 is CATSRDRGGFYGYTF. The CDR3 DNA sequence: TGTGCCACCAGCAGAGATCGGGGGGGATTTTATGGCTACACCTTC.

This clonotype was seen at least ten times. The chain is built from TRBV15 and TRBJ2-3; D not resolved. Germline-derived CDR1 and CDR2 are LNHNV and YYDKDF (reference sequence). The length of the CDR3 is 14 residues. V lost 5 bases, J lost 2 bases, and 11 bases lay in between. The CDR3 DNA is TGTGCCACCAGCCACATGCCCCTCACAGATACGCAGTATTTT. It codes for CATSHMPLTDTQYF. The full variable domain, with the rest looked up from reference TRBV15 and TRBJ2-3, is DAMVIQNPRYQVTQFGKPVTLSCSQTLNHNVMYWYQQKSSQAPKLLFHYYDKDFNNEADTPDNFQSRRPNTSFCFLDIRSPGLGDTAMYLCATSHMPLTDTQYFGPGTRLTVL.

This clonotype has at least ten counts. CDR3 coding DNA: TGCGCCAGCAGCCAAAGCGGAAGGGGGAATTCACCCCTCCACTTT. As protein: CASSQSGRGNSPLHF. The rearrangement links TRBV4-3 to TRBJ1-6; D perhaps matches TRBD1 (6 bases). V was shortened by 2 bases and J by 7 bases, with 12 bases between the two germline ends. The CDR3 contains 15 residues. Germline CDR1 and CDR2: LGHNA and YSLEER.

V and J are TRBV4-2 and TRBJ2-7; 9 bases are a match to TRBD1. CDR1 LGHNA and CDR2 YNFKEQ come from the germline V gene. The CDR3 length is 15 residues. The ends lost 6 bases at V and 0 bases at J; junction bases unmatched: 6. CDR3 in amino acids: CASSQRDRASYEQYF. The CDR3 region has the DNA TGTGCCAGCAGTCAGCGGGACAGGGCCTCCTACGAGCAGTACTTC.

Note on this clonotype: This sequence may be a read error, since a much larger clone differs from it by one base. The chain uses TRBV9 and TRBJ2-1; TRBD2 matches 12 bases. The CDR3 is made up of 17 amino acids. CDR1 and CDR2 (germline): SGDLS, YYNGEE. Written as DNA, the CDR3 is TGTGCCAGCGGCGTAGTGGCTAGCGGGAGGGGTTACAATGAGCAGTTCTTC. Translation gives CASGVVASGRGYNEQFF.

This clonotype was observed many times. This rearrangement joins TRBV10-3 to TRBJ2-7; 9 nucleotides match TRBD1. Germline assignment: CDR1 ENHRY and CDR2 SYGVKD. V gave up 10 bases and J gave up 0 bases; unmatched junction bases: 4. The CDR3 is 13 residues long. CDR3 DNA: TGTGCCACCCGGGACAGGGTCTCCTACGAGCAGTACTTC. This sequence encodes CATRDRVSYEQYF.

This clonotype was observed at least ten times. CDR3 sequence: CSGELAGINEQFF. The DNA of the CDR3 is TGCAGTGGGGAACTAGCGGGTATCAATGAGCAGTTCTTC. The V gene is TRBV20-1, the J gene TRBJ2-1; TRBD2 aligns across 9 bases. Germline values: CDR1 DFQATT, CDR2 SNEGSKA (reference sequence). The CDR3 runs to 13 residues. Trimming cost V 7 bases and J 6 bases; bases outside gene matches: 7.

As concerns this clonotype: A much larger clonotype is one base distant, so this may be a read error. The chain couples TRBV6-5 to TRBJ2-1, with TRBD2 identical over 9 bases. Germline CDR1 is MNHEY and CDR2 is SVGAGI. The CDR3 has 13 amino acids. Here the CDR3 reads CASSYSRLAEQLF. CDR3 DNA: TGTGCCAGCAGTTACTCGAGACTAGCGGAGCAGCTCTTC.

This clonotype appeared many times. The rearrangement joins TRBV7-9 to TRBJ2-5; D is unclear. The CDR3 contains 13 residues. The germline V and J ends were trimmed by 2 bases and 5 bases, with 9 bases remaining between them. The germline V gene encodes CDR1 SEHNR and CDR2 FQNEAQ (reference sequence). CDR3 coding DNA: TGTGCCAGCAGCTTACCCTCGCGGGAGACCCAGTACTTC. This encodes CASSLPSRETQYF.